This TCR beta chain was captured by sequencing in a study of blood T cell repertoires in COVID-19. Study-level background: Italy, Spain and the United States were the sources of the convalescent and acute COVID-19 samples. Nucleic acid was either cDNA or gDNA, and it came from T cells, B-cell-depleted T cells, or PBMCs.

Per the study methods: It was from reference gene primer amplification that nucleated cell counts were estimated. Sequencing used immunoSEQ multiplex PCR; TCRdb keeps in-frame clones, though not all of them. V and J calls plus clone size are reproduced from that table; the DNA served to infer D and trimming. The sample shows more than 250,000 clones, 70% to 90% of them seen only once. The CDR3 consists of 14 residues. Trimming shortened V by 0 bases and J by 6 bases, and 11 bases separated the two germline ends. The germline V gene encodes CDR1 MGHRA and CDR2 YSYEKL. This receptor was taken from a man aged 18 to 29 with active or convalescent COVID-19. Sequenced material: peripheral blood. The rearrangement links TRBV4-1 to TRBJ1-2; D might be TRBD1 (6 bases). The CDR3 reads CASSQDLQGDGYTF. The CDR3 DNA follows: TGCGCCAGCAGCCAAGATCTACAGGGAGATGGCTACACCTTC.